The 21 T cell receptor beta chains listed next were all sequenced from one sample in a study of blood T cell repertoires in COVID-19. Sequencing was performed with immunoSEQ multiplex PCR; in TCRdb, only in-frame clones are kept and a portion is missing. The sample lists 71,000 or so clones, more than 65% occurring once. The sample taken for sequencing was peripheral blood. These receptor sequences come from a man between 50 and 59 years old with acute or convalescent COVID-19.

The V gene is TRBV18, the J gene TRBJ1-6, with 7 bases identical to TRBD1. Germline CDR1 is KGHSH and CDR2 is LQKENI. V was clipped by 2 bases and J by 7 bases; unmatched bases: 5. There are 15 residues in the CDR3. The CDR3 nucleotides read TGTGCCAGCTCACCATCGACAGGGATGAATTCACCCCTCCACTTT. This translates into CASSPSTGMNSPLHF.

The chain carries TRBV28 and TRBJ1-5; possible D gene TRBD1, 6 bases. V was cut by 2 bases and J by 4 bases, with 12 bases left in between. The germline CDR1 and CDR2 sequences are MDHEN and SYDVKM. The CDR3 consists of 15 residues. This chain's CDR3 is CASSLAGARNQPQHF. The CDR3 nucleotides read TGTGCCAGCAGTTTAGCAGGGGCGAGGAATCAGCCCCAGCATTTT.

For the CDR3, the DNA is TGTGCCAGCTTAACCCCGGGGGGGGGCCCTCACTATGGCTACACCTTC. It is translated as CASLTPGGGPHYGYTF. This chain joins TRBV7-2 and TRBJ1-2, with D possibly matching TRBD1 (6 bases). The CDR3 covers 16 residues. The V gene lost 8 bases and the J gene lost 3 bases, with 22 bases spanning the gap. In germline, CDR1 is SGHTA, CDR2 FQGNSA. The full variable domain, rest sourced from reference TRBV7-2 and TRBJ1-2, is GAGVSQSPSNKVTEKGKDVELRCDPISGHTALYWYRQSLGQGLEFLIYFQGNSAPDKSGLPSDRFSAERTGGSVSTLTIQRTQQEDSAVYLCASLTPGGGPHYGYTFGSGTRLTVV.

The V call is TRBV7-7, the J call TRBJ2-1; TRBD2 aligns across 12 bases. The V gene's germline CDR1 is SSHAT and CDR2 FNYEAQ (reference sequence). The CDR3 has 15 amino acids. Germline trimming cut 6 bases from V and 5 bases from J; bases unmatched to any gene: 5. CDR3 loop: CASSLRLAGDNEQFF. CDR3 sequence (DNA): TGTGCCAGCAGTCTACGACTAGCGGGGGACAATGAGCAGTTCTTC.

The rearrangement links TRBV4-3 to TRBJ1-5; 7 nucleotides align to TRBD1. Trimming at V came to 2 bases and at J to 6 bases, leaving 10 bases not matched to a gene. Looked up from germline, CDR1 is LGHNA and CDR2 is YSLEER. This CDR3 is 16 amino acids long. The CDR3 bases are TGCGCCAGCAGCCAATACTTTCCAGGGGGTACTCAGCCCCAGCATTTT. Its protein is CASSQYFPGGTQPQHF.

This clone came up many times. The CDR3 nucleotides read TGTGCCAGCAAGGGACAGATGAACACTGAAGCTTTCTTT. It encodes CASKGQMNTEAFF. V and J are TRBV6-5 and TRBJ1-1; 7 bases line up with TRBD1. Germline CDR1 and CDR2: MNHEY and SVGAGI. The CDR3 contains 13 residues. V shed 7 bases, J shed 0 bases, and the junction held 2 bases outside the gene matches.

The gene calls are TRBV12-3 or TRBV12-4 and TRBJ2-7; 9 positions match TRBD1. V lost 6 bases to trimming and J lost 3 bases; unmatched junction nucleotides: 3. The CDR3 runs 13 residues. The CDR3 here is CASRGTGRYEQYF. The CDR3 nucleotides are TGTGCCAGCAGGGGGACAGGGCGCTACGAGCAGTACTTC.

CDR3 in DNA: TGTGCCAGCAGTCGACAGAACACTGAAGCTTTCTTT. Its translation: CASSRQNTEAFF. The V and J genes are TRBV6-5 and TRBJ1-1; no reliable D call. Per the germline V gene, CDR1 is MNHEY and CDR2 is SVGAGI. This CDR3 comprises 12 residues. The germline V and J ends were trimmed by 5 bases and 1 base, with 5 bases remaining between them.

The rearrangement uses TRBV9 and TRBJ2-4, with D possibly matching TRBD2 (5 bases). Germline CDR1 and CDR2: SGDLS and YYNGEE. V was cut by 3 bases and J by 3 bases, with 10 bases left in between. The CDR3 consists of 14 residues. CDR3 sequence reads: CASSGGGGKNIQYF. CDR3 nucleotides: TGTGCCAGCAGCGGAGGAGGAGGCAAAAACATTCAGTACTTC.

The V call is TRBV5-8, the J call TRBJ1-5; TRBD1 agrees at 9 bases. The CDR3 has 15 amino acids. Germline V gene data show CDR1 as SGHTS and CDR2 as YDEGEE. J lost 6 bases, V lost 4 bases, and 8 bases had no gene match. CDR3 sequence: CASSLTGTGSQPQHF. CDR3 DNA: TGTGCCAGCAGCCTGACCGGGACAGGGAGTCAGCCCCAGCATTTT.

The gene calls are TRBV3-1 (or the pseudogene TRBV3-2) and TRBJ2-2; 13 bases are a match to TRBD2. Germline V gene data show CDR1 as LGHDT and CDR2 as YNNKEL (reference sequence). V shed 4 bases and J 6 bases; nucleotides not matched to a gene: 5. The CDR3 is 16 residues long. This CDR3 is CASSRRTSGRSGELFF. DNA for the CDR3: TGTGCCAGCAGCCGCCGGACTAGCGGGAGATCCGGGGAGCTGTTTTTT.

The rearrangement uses TRBV9 and TRBJ2-2, with D perhaps TRBD2 (5 bases). Germline CDR1 and CDR2: SGDLS and YYNGEE. The germline V and J ends were trimmed by 0 bases and 2 bases, with 11 bases remaining between them. The CDR3 spans 16 residues. The CDR3 region is CASSVVWASNTGELFF. The CDR3 nucleotides read TGTGCCAGCAGCGTAGTGTGGGCTAGCAACACCGGGGAGCTGTTTTTT.

The chain employs TRBV3-1 (or the pseudogene TRBV3-2) and TRBJ2-7, with D unresolved. Between the trimmed V and J ends, which lost 4 bases and 1 base, there was a span of 14 bases. This CDR3 has 15 residues. The germline CDR1 and CDR2 sequences are LGHDT and YNNKEL (reference sequence). The CDR3 sequence is CASSRAQSPSYEQYF. The CDR3 nucleotides are TGTGCCAGCAGCCGGGCCCAATCACCTTCCTACGAGCAGTACTTC.

The table lists this clone with a count of one. The DNA of the CDR3 is TGTGCCAGCAGCTCCTTTATCGGCGAGCAGTACTTC. Its protein product is CASSSFIGEQYF. The chain links TRBV7-9 to TRBJ2-7; D remains unclear. This CDR3 spans 12 amino acids. The ends were cut back, 4 bases at V and 6 bases at J, with 10 bases in the middle. The germline V gene has CDR1 SEHNR and CDR2 FQNEAQ (reference sequence). The whole variable domain, filled in from reference TRBV7-9 and TRBJ2-7, reads DTGVSQNPRHKITKRGQNVTFRCDPISEHNRLYWYRQTLGQGPEFLTYFQNEAQLEKSRLLSDRFSAERPKGSFSTLEIQRTEQGDSAMYLCASSSFIGEQYFGPGTRLTVT.

V gene TRBV4-3 combines with J gene TRBJ2-7; D might be TRBD2 (6 bases). From germline, CDR1 is LGHNA and CDR2 YSLEER. The CDR3 spans 15 residues. Trimming pared 0 bases from V and 1 base from J, leaving 10 bases between. The CDR3 nucleotides are TGCGCCAGCAGCCAAGAGGGGGGAGAGTCCTACGAGCAGTACTTC. Its protein is CASSQEGGESYEQYF.

This clone was seen more than once but under ten times. The genes are TRBV29-1 and TRBJ1-1; D is possibly TRBD1 (5 bases). Germline V lookup: CDR1 SQVTM, CDR2 ANQGSEA. The CDR3 is 11 residues long. Trimming shortened V by 5 bases and J by 8 bases, and 12 bases separated the two germline ends. DNA of the CDR3: TGCAGCGTTACAGGCCTACTCGAAGCTTTCTTT. Its translation is CSVTGLLEAFF.

The chain joins TRBV7-2 to TRBJ2-1; 9 nucleotides agree with TRBD2. The V gene end was trimmed by 5 bases and the J gene end by 2 bases; junction bases not matched to a gene: 7. Germline CDR1 and CDR2: SGHTA and FQGNSA. This CDR3 is built from 16 residues. The CDR3 sequence: CASSGRTSEPYNEQFF. In DNA form, the CDR3 reads TGTGCCAGCAGCGGACGGACTAGCGAGCCCTACAATGAGCAGTTCTTC.

The V call is TRBV6-5, the J call TRBJ2-3, with D unresolved. This CDR3 has 13 amino acids. V lost 5 bases and J lost 2, with 8 bases in between. Germline loops: CDR1 MNHEY, CDR2 SVGAGI. DNA of the CDR3: TGTGCCAGCAGTCCCCCCCTCACAGATACGCAGTATTTT. The encoded protein is CASSPPLTDTQYF.

The V call is TRBV7-2, the J call TRBJ1-4; D unclear. Between the trimmed V and J ends, which lost 1 base and 2 bases, there was a span of 20 bases. The CDR3 spans 19 residues. Germline V gene lookup returns CDR1 SGHTA and CDR2 FQGNSA. The chain's CDR3 is CASSLEGAVSRRTNEKLFF. In nucleotides, the CDR3 is TGTGCCAGCAGCTTAGAGGGCGCAGTTTCGAGGAGGACTAATGAAAAACTGTTTTTT.

The V call is TRBV7-2, the J call TRBJ2-1; 9 nucleotides match TRBD1. With V trimmed by 2 bases and J by 5 bases, 16 bases remained unmatched. The CDR3 covers 19 residues. Germline V gene lookup returns CDR1 SGHTA and CDR2 FQGNSA. CDR3 residues: CASSLRQGDPGTSHNEQFF. DNA of the CDR3: TGTGCCAGCAGCTTAAGACAGGGGGACCCCGGGACTTCCCACAATGAGCAGTTCTTC.

This clone has only one observation. The J gene is TRBJ2-5, the V gene TRBV6-4; TRBD2 matches 9 bases. Germline CDR1 reads MRHNA; CDR2 reads SNTAGT. Trimming cost V 7 bases and J 3 bases; bases outside gene matches: 3. The CDR3 has 13 residues. The CDR3 DNA sequence: TGTGCCAGCATTGCTAGCGGGAAAGAGACCCAGTACTTC. It yields the protein CASIASGKETQYF.